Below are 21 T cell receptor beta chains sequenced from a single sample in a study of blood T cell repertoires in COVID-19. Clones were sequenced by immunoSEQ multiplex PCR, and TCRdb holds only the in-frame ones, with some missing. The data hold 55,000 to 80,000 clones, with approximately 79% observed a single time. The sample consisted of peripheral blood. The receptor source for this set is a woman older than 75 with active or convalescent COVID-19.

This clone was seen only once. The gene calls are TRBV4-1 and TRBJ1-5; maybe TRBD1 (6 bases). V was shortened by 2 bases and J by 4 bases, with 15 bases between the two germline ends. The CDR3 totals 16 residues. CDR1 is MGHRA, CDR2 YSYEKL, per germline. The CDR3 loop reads CASSQTTGLGNQPQHF. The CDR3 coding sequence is TGCGCCAGCAGCCAAACTACAGGGCTTGGGAATCAGCCCCAGCATTTT.

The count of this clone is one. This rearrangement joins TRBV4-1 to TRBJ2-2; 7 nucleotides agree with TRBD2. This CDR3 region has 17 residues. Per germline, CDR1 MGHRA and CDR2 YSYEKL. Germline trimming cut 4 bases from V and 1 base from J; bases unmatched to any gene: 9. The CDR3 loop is CASSPAGEGRNTGELFF. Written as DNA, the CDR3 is TGCGCCAGCAGCCCAGCCGGGGAGGGCAGGAACACCGGGGAGCTGTTTTTT.

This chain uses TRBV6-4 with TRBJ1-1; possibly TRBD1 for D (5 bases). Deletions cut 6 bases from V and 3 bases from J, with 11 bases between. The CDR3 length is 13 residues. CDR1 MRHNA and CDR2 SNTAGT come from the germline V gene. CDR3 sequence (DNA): TGTGCCAGCAGCAGGGAGGGAGACACTGAAGCTTTCTTT. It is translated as CASSREGDTEAFF.

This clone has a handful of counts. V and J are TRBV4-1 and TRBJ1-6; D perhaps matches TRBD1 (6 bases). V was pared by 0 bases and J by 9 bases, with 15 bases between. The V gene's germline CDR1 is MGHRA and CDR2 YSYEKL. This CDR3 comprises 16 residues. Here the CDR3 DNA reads TGCGCCAGCAGCCAAGAGGGGCAGGGGAGCGGTTCACCCCTCCACTTT. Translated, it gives CASSQEGQGSGSPLHF.

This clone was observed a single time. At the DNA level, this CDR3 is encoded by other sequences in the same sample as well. The CDR3 loop is CASSPGGTENTEAFF. The CDR3 nucleotides read TGTGCCAGCAGCCCTGGAGGTACAGAGAACACTGAAGCTTTCTTT. This rearrangement joins TRBV5-4 to TRBJ1-1; D gene unclear. CDR1 and CDR2 from the germline V gene are SGHNT and YYREEE (reference sequence). Trimming took off 4 bases at V and 1 base at J, with 14 bases between the two ends. The CDR3 contains 15 residues.

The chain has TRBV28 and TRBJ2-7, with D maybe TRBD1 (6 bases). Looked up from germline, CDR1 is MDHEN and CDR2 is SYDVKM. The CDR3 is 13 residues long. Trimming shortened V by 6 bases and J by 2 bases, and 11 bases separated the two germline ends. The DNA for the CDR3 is TGTGCCAGCAGGACAGGAGGTGCCTACGAGCAGTACTTC. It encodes CASRTGGAYEQYF.

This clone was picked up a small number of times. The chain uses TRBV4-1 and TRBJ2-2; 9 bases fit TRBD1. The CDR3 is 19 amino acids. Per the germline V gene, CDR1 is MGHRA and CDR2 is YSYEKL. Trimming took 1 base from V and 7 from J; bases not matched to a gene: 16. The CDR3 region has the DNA TGCGCCAGCAGCCAAGTCGGGACAGGGTTTAAAGAACTTCGCGGGGAGCTGTTTTTT. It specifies CASSQVGTGFKELRGELFF.

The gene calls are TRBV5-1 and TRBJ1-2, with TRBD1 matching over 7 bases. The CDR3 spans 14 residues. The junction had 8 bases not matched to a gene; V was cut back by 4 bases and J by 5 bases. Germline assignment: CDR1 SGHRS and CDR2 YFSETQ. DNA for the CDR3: TGCGCCAGCAGCGGAGGACAGGCCCCTTATGGCTACACCTTC. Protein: CASSGGQAPYGYTF. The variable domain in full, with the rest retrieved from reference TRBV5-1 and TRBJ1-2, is KAGVTQTPRYLIKTRGQQVTLSCSPISGHRSVSWYQQTPGQGLQFLFEYFSETQRNKGNFPGRFSGRQFSNSRSEMNVSTLELGDSALYLCASSGGQAPYGYTFGSGTRLTVV.

The DNA for the CDR3 is TGTGCCAGCAGCGTAGAACAGTTACCCGGGGAGCTGTTTTTT. Translated, it gives CASSVEQLPGELFF. The rearrangement links TRBV9 to TRBJ2-2; D is uncertain. The germline gives CDR1 SGDLS, CDR2 YYNGEE. V was trimmed by 0 bases and J by 6 bases, leaving 9 bases between them. There are 14 residues in the CDR3.

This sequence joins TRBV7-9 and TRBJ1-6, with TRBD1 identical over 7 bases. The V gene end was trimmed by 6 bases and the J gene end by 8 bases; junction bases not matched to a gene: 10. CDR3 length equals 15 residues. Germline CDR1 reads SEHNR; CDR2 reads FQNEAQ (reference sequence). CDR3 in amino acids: CASRDPVDRDSPLHF. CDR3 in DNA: TGTGCCAGCAGGGACCCAGTAGACAGGGATTCACCCCTCCACTTT.

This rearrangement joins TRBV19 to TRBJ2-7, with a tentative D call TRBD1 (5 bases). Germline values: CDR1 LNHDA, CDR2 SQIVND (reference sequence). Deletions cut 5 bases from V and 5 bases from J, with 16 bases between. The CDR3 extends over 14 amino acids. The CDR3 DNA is TGTGCCAGTAGTGTATCCTTGGGCAGGGACGAGCAGTACTTC. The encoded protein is CASSVSLGRDEQYF.

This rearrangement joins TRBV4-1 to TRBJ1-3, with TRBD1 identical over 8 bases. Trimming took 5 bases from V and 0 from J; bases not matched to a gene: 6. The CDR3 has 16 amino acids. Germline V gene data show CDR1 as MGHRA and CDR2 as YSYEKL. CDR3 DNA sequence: TGCGCCAGCAGCTTACGACAGGGGCTCTCTGGAAACACCATATATTTT. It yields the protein CASSLRQGLSGNTIYF.

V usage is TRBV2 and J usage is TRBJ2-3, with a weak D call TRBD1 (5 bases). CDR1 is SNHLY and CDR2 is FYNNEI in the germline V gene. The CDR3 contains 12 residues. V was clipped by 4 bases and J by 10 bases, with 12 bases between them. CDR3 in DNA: TGTGCCAGCAGTGTAGGGGCGCCGGCGCAGTATTTT. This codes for CASSVGAPAQYF.

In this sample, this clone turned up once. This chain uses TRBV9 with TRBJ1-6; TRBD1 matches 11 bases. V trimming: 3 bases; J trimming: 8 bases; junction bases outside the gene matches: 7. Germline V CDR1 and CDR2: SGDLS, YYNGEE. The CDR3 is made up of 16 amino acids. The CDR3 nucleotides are TGTGCCAGCAGCGCCGTGGGACAGGGGGGAGATTCACCCCTCCACTTT. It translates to CASSAVGQGGDSPLHF.

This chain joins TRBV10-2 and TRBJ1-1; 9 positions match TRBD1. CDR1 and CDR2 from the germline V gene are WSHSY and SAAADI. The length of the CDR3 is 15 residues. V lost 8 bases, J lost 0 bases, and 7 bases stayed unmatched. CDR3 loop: CASGGTGSMNTEAFF. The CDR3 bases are TGCGCCAGCGGAGGGACAGGGAGTATGAACACTGAAGCTTTCTTT.

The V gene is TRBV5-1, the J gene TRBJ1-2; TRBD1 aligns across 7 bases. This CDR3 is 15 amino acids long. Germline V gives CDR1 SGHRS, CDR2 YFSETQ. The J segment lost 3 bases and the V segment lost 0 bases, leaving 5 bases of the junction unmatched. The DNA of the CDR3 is TGCGCCAGCAGCTTGGCTACAGGGGAGCACTATGGCTACACCTTC. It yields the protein CASSLATGEHYGYTF. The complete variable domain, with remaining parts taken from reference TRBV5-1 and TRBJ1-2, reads KAGVTQTPRYLIKTRGQQVTLSCSPISGHRSVSWYQQTPGQGLQFLFEYFSETQRNKGNFPGRFSGRQFSNSRSEMNVSTLELGDSALYLCASSLATGEHYGYTFGSGTRLTVV.

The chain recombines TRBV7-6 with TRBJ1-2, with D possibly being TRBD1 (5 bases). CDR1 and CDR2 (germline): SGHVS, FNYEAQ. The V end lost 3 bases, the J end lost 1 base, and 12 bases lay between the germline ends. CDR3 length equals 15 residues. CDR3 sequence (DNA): TGTGCCAGCAGCTTCGGGCAGGGCCTTAACTATGGCTACACCTTC. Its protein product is CASSFGQGLNYGYTF.

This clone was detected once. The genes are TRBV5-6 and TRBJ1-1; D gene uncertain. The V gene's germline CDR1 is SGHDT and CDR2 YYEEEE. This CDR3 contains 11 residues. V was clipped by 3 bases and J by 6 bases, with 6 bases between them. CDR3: CASSSTAEAFF. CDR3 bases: TGTGCCAGCAGCTCTACTGCTGAAGCTTTCTTT.

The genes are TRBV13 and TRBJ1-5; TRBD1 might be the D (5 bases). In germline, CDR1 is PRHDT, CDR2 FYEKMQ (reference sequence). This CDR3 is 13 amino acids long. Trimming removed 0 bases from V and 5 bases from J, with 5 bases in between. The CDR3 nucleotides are TGTGCCAGCAGCTTAGGAGGGGATCAGCCCCAGCATTTT. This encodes CASSLGGDQPQHF.

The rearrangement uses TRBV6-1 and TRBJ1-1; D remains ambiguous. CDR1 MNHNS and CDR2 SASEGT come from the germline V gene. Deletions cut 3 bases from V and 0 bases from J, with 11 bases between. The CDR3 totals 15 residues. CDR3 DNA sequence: TGTGCCAGCAGTGAGGTTGGCAGATTGAACACTGAAGCTTTCTTT. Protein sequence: CASSEVGRLNTEAFF.

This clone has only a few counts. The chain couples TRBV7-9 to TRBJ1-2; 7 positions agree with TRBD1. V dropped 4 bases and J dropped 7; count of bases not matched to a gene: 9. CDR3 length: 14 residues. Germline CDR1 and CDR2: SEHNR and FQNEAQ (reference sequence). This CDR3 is CASSYATGAGGYTF. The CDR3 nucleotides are TGTGCCAGCAGCTACGCCACAGGGGCGGGTGGCTACACCTTC.